This T cell receptor (beta chain) was sequenced in a study of blood T cells in healthy people across ages. Study-level results: PBMCs went unsorted, and a conclusive naive versus antigen-experienced comparison was therefore prevented.

Remarks on this clonotype: Antigen specificity is unknown.

Using a J-beta primer mix together with a sample-barcoded 5' primer, a second PCR was run for about 6 to 12 cycles. Each CDR3 protein gets one entry after TCRdb re-called the 5' RACE reads with MiXCR. The table includes roughly 680,000 distinct CDR3 sequences, more than 45% detected once. This CDR3 is built from 14 residues. Looked up from germline, CDR1 is SGDLS and CDR2 is YYNGEE. Trimming removed 3 bases from V and 11 bases from J; junction bases left unmatched: 10. The gene calls are TRBV9 and TRBJ2-5, with 10 nucleotides matching TRBD2. This receptor was taken from a woman aged 80 or older in good health. Specimen: blood. The CDR3 region has the DNA TGTGCCAGCAGCGGACTAGCGGGCTTCAATGGGCAGTACTTC. It encodes CASSGLAGFNGQYF.